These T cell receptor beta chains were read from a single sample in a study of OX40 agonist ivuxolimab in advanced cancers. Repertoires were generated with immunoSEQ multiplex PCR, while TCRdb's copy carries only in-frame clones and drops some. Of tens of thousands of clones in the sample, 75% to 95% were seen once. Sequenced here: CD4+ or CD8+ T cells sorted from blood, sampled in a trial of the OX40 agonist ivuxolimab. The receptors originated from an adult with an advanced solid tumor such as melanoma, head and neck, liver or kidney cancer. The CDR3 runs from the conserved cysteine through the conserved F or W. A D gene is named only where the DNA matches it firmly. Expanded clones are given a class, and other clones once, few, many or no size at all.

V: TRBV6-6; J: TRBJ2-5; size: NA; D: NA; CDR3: CASSFGVGSATQYF; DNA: TGTGCCAGCAGTTTCGGAGTCGGGAGTGCGACCCAGTACTTC
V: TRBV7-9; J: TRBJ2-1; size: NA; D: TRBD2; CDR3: CASSLGLGLGDEQFF; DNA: TGTGCCAGCAGCTTGGGACTAGGCCTCGGCGATGAGCAGTTCTTC
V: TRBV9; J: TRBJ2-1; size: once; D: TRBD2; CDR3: CASSVAPLSQTSGRAYNEQFF; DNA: TGTGCCAGCAGCGTAGCCCCCCTTTCGCAGACTAGCGGGAGGGCCTACAATGAGCAGTTCTTC
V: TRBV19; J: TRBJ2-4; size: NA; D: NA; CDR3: CASSIQGTGIQYF; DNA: TGTGCCAGTAGTATACAGGGAACCGGCATTCAGTACTTC
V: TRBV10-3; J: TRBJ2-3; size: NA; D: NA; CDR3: CAISDSTGSTDTQYF; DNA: TGTGCCATCAGTGACAGTACGGGGAGCACAGATACGCAGTATTTT
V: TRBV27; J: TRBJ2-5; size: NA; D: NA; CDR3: CASSIGWGRQARETQYF; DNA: TGTGCCAGCAGTATTGGGTGGGGACGACAGGCCCGGGAGACCCAGTACTTC
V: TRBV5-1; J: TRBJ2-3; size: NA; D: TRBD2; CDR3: CASSLGGGSVGDTQYF; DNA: TGCGCCAGCAGCTTGGGGGGCGGGAGCGTTGGAGATACGCAGTATTTT
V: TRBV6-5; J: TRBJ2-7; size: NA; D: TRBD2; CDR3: CASSYSSSGPYEQYF; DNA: TGTGCCAGCAGTTACTCTTCTAGCGGACCCTACGAGCAGTACTTC
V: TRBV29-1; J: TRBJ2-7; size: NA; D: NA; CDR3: CSFRGRFNYEQYF; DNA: TGCAGCTTCCGGGGTAGGTTCAACTACGAGCAGTACTTC
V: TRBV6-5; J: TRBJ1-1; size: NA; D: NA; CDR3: CASSYSGGNTEAFF; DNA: TGTGCCAGCAGTTACTCGGGAGGTAACACTGAAGCTTTCTTT
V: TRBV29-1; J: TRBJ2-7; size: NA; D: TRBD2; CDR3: CSARTSGGYEQYF; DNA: TGCAGCGCAAGGACTAGCGGAGGCTACGAGCAGTACTTC
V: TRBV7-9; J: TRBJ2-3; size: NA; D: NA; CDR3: CASSLRRASADTQYF; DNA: TGTGCCAGCAGCCTCCGGAGGGCGTCGGCAGATACGCAGTATTTT
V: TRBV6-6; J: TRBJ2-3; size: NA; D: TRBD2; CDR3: CASSREGRADTQYF; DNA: TGTGCCAGCAGTAGGGAGGGCAGGGCAGATACGCAGTATTTT
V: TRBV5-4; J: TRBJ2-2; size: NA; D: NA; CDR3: CASSRKSTAPQTGELFF; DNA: TGTGCCAGCAGCAGAAAATCGACTGCACCTCAAACCGGGGAGCTGTTTTTT
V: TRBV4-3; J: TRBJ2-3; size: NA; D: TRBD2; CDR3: CASSQVLGGRGGDTQYF; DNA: TGCGCCAGCAGCCAAGTCCTTGGCGGGAGGGGAGGTGATACGCAGTATTTT
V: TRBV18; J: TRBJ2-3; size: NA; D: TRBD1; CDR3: CASSPGTGPDTQYF; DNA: TGTGCCAGCTCACCGGGGACAGGGCCAGATACGCAGTATTTT
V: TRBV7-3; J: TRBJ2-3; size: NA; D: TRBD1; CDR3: CASSPRTGDLPDTQYF; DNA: TGTGCCAGCAGCCCCCGGACAGGCGACCTCCCAGATACGCAGTATTTT
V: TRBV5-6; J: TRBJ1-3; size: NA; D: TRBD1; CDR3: CASSFGTGDNTIYF; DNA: TGTGCCAGCAGCTTTGGGACAGGGGACAACACCATATATTTT
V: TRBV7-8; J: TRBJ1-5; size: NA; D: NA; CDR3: CASSRRGNQPQHF; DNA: TGTGCCAGCAGCCGCCGAGGGAATCAGCCCCAGCATTTT
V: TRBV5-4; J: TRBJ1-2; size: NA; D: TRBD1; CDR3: CASSLARTGLMYGYTF; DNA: TGTGCCAGCAGCTTGGCTAGGACAGGCCTTATGTATGGCTACACCTTC
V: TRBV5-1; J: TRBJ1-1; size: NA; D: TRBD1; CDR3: CASRTGGNTEAFF; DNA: TGCGCCAGCAGGACAGGGGGAAACACTGAAGCTTTCTTT
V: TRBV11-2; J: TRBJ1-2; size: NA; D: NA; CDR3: CASSWSSLQAYGYTF; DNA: TGTGCCAGCAGCTGGTCTAGTTTACAGGCGTATGGCTACACCTTC
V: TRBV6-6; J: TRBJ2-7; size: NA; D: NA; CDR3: CASSYSGGLKAYEQYF; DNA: TGTGCCAGCAGTTACTCAGGGGGACTAAAGGCCTACGAGCAGTACTTC
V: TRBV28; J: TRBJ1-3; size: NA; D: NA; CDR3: CASSGGSGNTIYF; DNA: TGTGCCAGCAGCGGGGGATCAGGAAACACCATATATTTT
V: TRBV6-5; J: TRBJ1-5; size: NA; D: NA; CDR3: CASSLARANQPQHF; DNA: TGTGCCAGCAGTCTGGCCAGGGCGAATCAGCCCCAGCATTTT
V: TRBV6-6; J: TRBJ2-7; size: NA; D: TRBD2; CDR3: CASSYSLLAGGYEQYF; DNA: TGTGCCAGCAGTTACTCGCTACTAGCGGGAGGGTACGAGCAGTACTTC
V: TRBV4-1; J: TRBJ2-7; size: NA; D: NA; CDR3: CASSQDLMTGGRPYEQYF; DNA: TGCGCCAGCAGCCAAGATTTGATGACTGGGGGGCGTCCCTACGAGCAGTACTTC
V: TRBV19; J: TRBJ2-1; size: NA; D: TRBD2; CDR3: CASSPRLAGGSRTYNEQFF; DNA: TGTGCCAGTAGTCCCCGACTAGCGGGAGGTTCCAGGACCTACAATGAGCAGTTCTTC
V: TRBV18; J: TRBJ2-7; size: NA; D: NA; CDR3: CASSTSGGNNEQYF; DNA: TGTGCCAGCTCAACGTCAGGGGGGAATAACGAGCAGTACTTC
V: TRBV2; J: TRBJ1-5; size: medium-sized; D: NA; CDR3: CASSEGRVGNQPQHF; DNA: TGTGCCAGCAGTGAAGGCAGGGTGGGCAATCAGCCCCAGCATTTT
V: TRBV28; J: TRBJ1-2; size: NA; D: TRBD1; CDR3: CASSSGTGGKGTF; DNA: TGTGCCAGCAGTTCCGGGACAGGGGGCAAGGGCACCTTC
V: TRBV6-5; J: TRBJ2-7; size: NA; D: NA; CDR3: CASTKGGALYEQYF; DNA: TGTGCCAGCACCAAAGGAGGGGCACTCTACGAGCAGTACTTC
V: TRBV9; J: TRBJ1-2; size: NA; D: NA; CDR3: CASSAQGLIASGYTF; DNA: TGTGCCAGCAGCGCACAGGGTCTCATCGCGAGTGGCTACACCTTC
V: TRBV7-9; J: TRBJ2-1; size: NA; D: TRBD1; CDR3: CASSPQTGTQFF; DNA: TGTGCCAGCAGCCCACAGACAGGGACGCAGTTCTTC
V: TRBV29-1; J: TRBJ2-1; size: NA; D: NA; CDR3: CSVEPGGANAYNEQFF; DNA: TGCAGCGTTGAACCAGGGGGGGCCAACGCCTACAATGAGCAGTTCTTC
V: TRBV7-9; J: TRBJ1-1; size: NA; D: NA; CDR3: CASSLASTEAFF; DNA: TGTGCCAGCAGCTTAGCGTCTACTGAAGCTTTCTTT
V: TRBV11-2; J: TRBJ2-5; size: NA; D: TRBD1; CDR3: CASSLVGRGLGETQYF; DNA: TGTGCCAGCAGCTTAGTCGGCAGGGGGCTAGGGGAGACCCAGTACTTC
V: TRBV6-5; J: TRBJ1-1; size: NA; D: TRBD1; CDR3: CASSYTRDRGQAFF; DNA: TGTGCCAGCAGTTACACAAGGGACAGGGGGCAAGCTTTCTTT
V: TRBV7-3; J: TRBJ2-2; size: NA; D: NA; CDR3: CASSLRRNTGELFF; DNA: TGTGCCAGCAGCTTAAGGCGGAACACCGGGGAGCTGTTTTTT
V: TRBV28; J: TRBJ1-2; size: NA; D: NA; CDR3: CASREQGSSYTF; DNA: TGTGCCAGCAGAGAACAGGGTTCTTCCTACACCTTC
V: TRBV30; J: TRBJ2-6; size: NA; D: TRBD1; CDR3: CAWSASDRGGANVLTF; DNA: TGTGCCTGGAGTGCTTCGGACAGGGGGGGGGCCAACGTCCTGACTTTC
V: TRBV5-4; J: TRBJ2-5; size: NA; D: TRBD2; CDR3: CASSLAGSGSSQETQYF; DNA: TGTGCCAGCAGCTTGGCCGGTAGCGGGAGCTCTCAAGAGACCCAGTACTTC
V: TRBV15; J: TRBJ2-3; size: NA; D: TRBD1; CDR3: CATSRDRGPADTQYF; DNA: TGTGCCACCAGCAGGGACAGGGGGCCCGCAGATACGCAGTATTTT
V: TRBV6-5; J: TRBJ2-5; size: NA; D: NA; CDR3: CASSWGGETQYF; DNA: TGTGCCAGCAGTTGGGGCGGAGAGACCCAGTACTTC
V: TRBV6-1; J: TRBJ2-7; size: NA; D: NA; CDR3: CASTGFNEQYF; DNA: TGTGCCAGCACAGGATTCAACGAGCAGTACTTC
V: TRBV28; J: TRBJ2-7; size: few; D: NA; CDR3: CASSLTYEQYF; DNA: TGTGCCAGCAGTCTCACCTACGAGCAGTACTTC
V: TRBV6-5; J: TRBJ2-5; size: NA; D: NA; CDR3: CASSSRVETQYF; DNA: TGTGCCAGCAGTTCCAGGGTTGAGACCCAGTACTTC
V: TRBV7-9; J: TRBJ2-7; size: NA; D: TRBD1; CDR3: CASSIDRGSYEQYF; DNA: TGTGCCAGCAGCATCGACAGGGGCTCCTACGAGCAGTACTTC
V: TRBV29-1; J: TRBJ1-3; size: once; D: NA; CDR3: CSAMTGTGNTIYF; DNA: TGCAGCGCCATGACAGGAACTGGAAACACCATATATTTT
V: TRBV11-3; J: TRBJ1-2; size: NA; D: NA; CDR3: CASSPGTSYGYTF; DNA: TGTGCCAGCAGCCCCGGGACTTCTTATGGCTACACCTTC
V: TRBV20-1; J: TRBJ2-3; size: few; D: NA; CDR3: CSASREDTQYF; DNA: TGCAGTGCTAGCCGGGAAGATACGCAGTATTTT
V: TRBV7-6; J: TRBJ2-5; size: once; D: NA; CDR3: CASSLRSLPQYF; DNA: TGTGCCAGCAGCTTACGTTCTCTTCCTCAGTACTTC
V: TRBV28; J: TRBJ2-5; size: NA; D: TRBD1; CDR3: CASSLIRDRVLGETQYF; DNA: TGTGCCAGCAGCTTAATCCGGGACAGGGTTCTGGGAGAGACCCAGTACTTC
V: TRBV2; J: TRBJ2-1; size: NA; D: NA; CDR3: CASSVSNEQFF; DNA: TGTGCCAGCAGTGTCTCTAATGAGCAGTTCTTC